Described below is a single T cell receptor (beta chain) sequence and its context. This clonotype has ten or more counts. Its target antigen remains unknown. The sample holds no much larger clone one base away, and base qualities are not on file. This specimen belongs to a study of CDR3 diversity in severe acne (dated by TCRdb to between 2019 and 2020). Including cysteine and phenylalanine, the CDR3 has 13 amino acids. The read is trimmed to its CDR3 DNA, 39 bases read in frame from base 1. CDR1 and CDR2 are read off the germline V gene as KGHDR and SFDVKD. V loses 9 bases, J loses 1 base, and the germline ends lie 9 bases apart. The protocol used for the library was PCR. Sequencing was performed on an Illumina HiSeq 2000. The raw public reads went through TCRdb reprocessing: fastp at Q25, MiXCR clone calling, in-frame beta chains kept. Merged by CDR3 protein, the rows form single entries marked with the most common genes and DNA. The sample yields tens of thousands of distinct CDR3 sequences; about 53% were counted once. The ten most abundant clones make up roughly 12% of the sample.

Specimen: blood. The clonotype was recovered from a male donor with severe acne vulgaris. This chain joins TRBV24-1 to TRBJ2-1, with no confident D gene call. CDR3 region: CATQGFSYNEQFF. The DNA reads TGTGCCACCCAAGGGTTTTCCTACAATGAGCAGTTCTTC.